This T cell receptor beta chain was profiled in a study of CD8+ T cells in alopecia areata. Study results and limitations: Mice gave a clearer picture of TCR sharing than patients did, possibly for HLA-related reasons.

To note about this clone: As yet, its antigen is unknown.

The CDR3 totals 18 residues. Germline lookup yields CDR1 MDHEN and CDR2 SYDVKM. Trimming took off 6 bases at V and 3 bases at J, with 26 bases between the two ends. RNA extraction was followed by reverse transcription into cDNA, which acted as the sequencing template. The assay was immunoSEQ multiplex PCR, and TCRdb's table has in-frame clones only and misses some. The sample includes fewer than 110,000 clones, less than 90% seen only once; the top ten take less than 30%. Treatment of the sample: oral pan-JAK inhibitor, 5-10 mg twice daily. The material sequenced was CD8+ T cells sorted from blood, taken at week 24, from a patient treated with tofacitinib. This TCR was sampled from a human donor with alopecia areata. The chain has TRBV28 and TRBJ2-5, with D possibly being TRBD2 (7 bases). CDR3 sequence (DNA): TGTGCCAGCAGCAGTTTTTCCCCCAGGGGAGGGATCAAAGAGACCCAGTACTTC. This gives the protein CASSSFSPRGGIKETQYF.